Detailed here is one TCR beta chain. Only in-frame clones appear in the TCRdb table, and some are missing; sequencing was by immunoSEQ multiplex PCR. The sample includes fewer than 450,000 clones, 85% to 90% seen only once; the top ten take about 6%. During active infection, Seattle patients enrolled and were then monitored through disease. This record comes from a study of blood T cell repertoires in COVID-19. Study-level background: Sites in the United States, Italy and Spain provided acute and convalescent COVID-19 samples.

The germline CDR1 and CDR2 sequences are LGHNA and YSLEER. V shed 0 bases and J 6 bases; nucleotides not matched to a gene: 15. The CDR3 is 21 residues long. The sample comprised peripheral blood. This TCR was recovered from a woman in her forties or fifties with COVID-19, enrolled during active disease. The chain combines TRBV4-3 with TRBJ2-1; 15 nucleotides agree with TRBD2. The CDR3 bases are TGCGCCAGCAGCCAAGACGCCCCCCATGGACTAGCGGGAGGGCCGGGCAATGAGCAGTTCTTC. Translation gives CASSQDAPHGLAGGPGNEQFF.